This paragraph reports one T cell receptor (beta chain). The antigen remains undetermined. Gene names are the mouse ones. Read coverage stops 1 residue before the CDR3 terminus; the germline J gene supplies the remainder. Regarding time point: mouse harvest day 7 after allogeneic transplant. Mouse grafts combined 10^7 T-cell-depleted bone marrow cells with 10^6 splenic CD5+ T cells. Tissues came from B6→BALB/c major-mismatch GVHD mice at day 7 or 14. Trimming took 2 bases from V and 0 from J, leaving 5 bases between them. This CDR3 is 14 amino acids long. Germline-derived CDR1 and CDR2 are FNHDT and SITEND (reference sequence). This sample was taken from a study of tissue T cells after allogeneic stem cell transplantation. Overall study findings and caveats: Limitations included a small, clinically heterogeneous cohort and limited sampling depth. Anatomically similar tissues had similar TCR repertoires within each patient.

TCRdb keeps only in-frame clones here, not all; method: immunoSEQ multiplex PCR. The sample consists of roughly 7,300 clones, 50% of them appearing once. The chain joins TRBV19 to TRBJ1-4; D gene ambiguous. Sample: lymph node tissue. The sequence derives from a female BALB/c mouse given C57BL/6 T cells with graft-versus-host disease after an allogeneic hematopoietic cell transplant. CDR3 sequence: CASSIGISNERLFF. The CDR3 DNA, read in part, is TGTGCCAGCAGTATTGGGATTTCCAACGAAAGATTATTT.